Included here is one T cell receptor (beta chain) sequence, with context. From germline, CDR1 is SEHNR and CDR2 FQNEAQ (reference sequence). This CDR3 is 14 amino acids long. Trimming left V 5 bases short and J 5 bases short, with 12 bases between. TCR beta CDR3 regions were amplified from RNA. An initial round of RT-PCR targeting the TCR CDR3 relied on the HTBI primer set. TCRdb reprocessed the multiplex PCR reads with MiXCR, giving one entry per CDR3 protein. The sample gives 300,000 to 450,000 distinct CDR3 sequences, about 15% of which show up once; roughly 35% is in the top ten. The sample of blood was obtained at first hyperthyroidism diagnosis (before any ophthalmopathy symptoms). The data were taken from a study of T cells in Graves' hyperthyroidism and ophthalmopathy.

This clonotype was sampled from a young woman with Graves' hyperthyroidism that later progressed to Graves' ophthalmopathy. The specimen was blood. This rearrangement joins TRBV7-9 to TRBJ1-4, with D possibly matching TRBD1 (6 bases). The CDR3 nucleotides read TGTGCCAGCAGCCCGACAGGAGAGAATGAAAAACTGTTTTTT. It translates to CASSPTGENEKLFF.